This T cell receptor beta chain comes out of a study of T-cell memory formation after mild COVID-19. Whole-study context: Largely donor-specific TCR clusters were found.

This clonotype was detected only a few times. As yet, its antigen is unknown. V was shortened by 5 bases and J by 6 bases, with 14 bases between the two germline ends. CDR1 is SGHVS, CDR2 FQNEAQ, per germline. The CDR3 totals 14 residues. Study results and limitations: Pre-infection memory harbored some responding clones, suggesting cross-reactive memory joined.

From 5'RACE with constant-segment primers came TCR alpha and TCR beta cDNA libraries that carried sample barcodes and UMIs. TCRdb fed the 5' RACE reads into MiXCR, producing one record per CDR3 protein. This sample has 89,000 or so distinct CDR3 sequences, with 9.5% to 15% found just once. The chain uses TRBV7-8 and TRBJ2-1; no clear D gene. The TCR originated in a man between 18 and 35 years old who had mild COVID-19 (a few samples of this study predate the infection). Cell type and time point are not known. Sequenced material: PBMCs or a T cell subset sorted from them (not recorded which). The CDR3 DNA follows: TGTGCCAGCAGCCTCCAATTATCGGCCAATGAGCAGTTCTTC. Protein product: CASSLQLSANEQFF.